This TCR beta chain was recovered during a study of patients and donors after allogeneic stem cell transplantation. CDR1 is SNHLY and CDR2 is FYNNEI in the germline V gene. This CDR3 has 15 residues. V lost 4 bases and J 2 bases, leaving 14 bases between the germline ends. TCRdb used MiXCR to reprocess the RT-PCR reads, holding one entry per CDR3 protein. Of approximately 250,000 distinct CDR3 sequences listed, 13% to 15% were seen once; the top ten hold approximately 10%. This chain links TRBV2 with TRBJ1-1, with D possibly matching TRBD1 (5 bases). Sequenced input: blood, either unsorted or a sorted T cell fraction (not recorded which). The clonotype originates from a human donor who was either an allogeneic HSCT recipient or a stem cell or donor lymphocyte infusion donor (not recorded which). It is not recorded whose cells these are; they may come from a transplant donor. This CDR3 is CASSGQGGRNTEAFF. In DNA, the CDR3 is TGTGCCAGCAGTGGGCAGGGAGGCAGAAACACTGAAGCTTTCTTT.